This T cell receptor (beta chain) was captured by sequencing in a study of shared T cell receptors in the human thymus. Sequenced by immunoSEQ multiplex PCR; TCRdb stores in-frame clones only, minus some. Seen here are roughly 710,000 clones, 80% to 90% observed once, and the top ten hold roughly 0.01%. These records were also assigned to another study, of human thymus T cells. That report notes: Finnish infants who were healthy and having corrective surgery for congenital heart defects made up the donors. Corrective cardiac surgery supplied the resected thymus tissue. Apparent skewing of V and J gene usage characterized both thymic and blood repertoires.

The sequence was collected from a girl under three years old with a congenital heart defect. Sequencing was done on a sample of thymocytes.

CDR3 sequence (DNA): TGTGCCAGCAGCTTGGTACGGCCAGGGGAGGGCGAGCAGTACTTC. As protein: CASSLVRPGEGEQYF. This rearrangement joins TRBV5-5 to TRBJ2-7; D possibly corresponds to TRBD2 (7 bases). The CDR3 runs to 15 residues. Germline V CDR1 and CDR2: SGHKS, YYEKEE (reference sequence). The V gene lost 0 bases and the J gene lost 6 bases, with 16 bases spanning the gap.